The T cell receptor beta chain described here comes from a study of T cell responses to AZD1222 COVID-19 vaccine. Overall study findings and caveats: Close to half of all spike-specific TCRs reportedly target regions of the variants that are unmutated. Baseline seropositivity occurred in only six AZD1222 recipients.

Trimming removed 4 bases from V and 6 bases from J, with 8 bases in between. Germline V lookup: CDR1 SGHDT, CDR2 YYEEEE. This CDR3 is built from 12 residues. The data were produced by immunoSEQ multiplex PCR, yet TCRdb's version contains in-frame clones alone and is incomplete. The sample contains 100,000 to 150,000 clones, around 87% of which appear only once. As regards this clone: Its matching antigen is unknown.

This chain joins TRBV5-6 and TRBJ2-1; D remains ambiguous. This TCR was recovered from an adult in good health. The specimen was peripheral blood, collected on day 0 of AZD1222 vaccination. In DNA, the CDR3 is TGTGCCAGCAGCCTGGACGGCAATGAGCAGTTCTTC. Its translation: CASSLDGNEQFF.